This is a list of T cell receptor beta chains from one sample in a study of graft-versus-host responses after intestinal transplantation. These receptors are not linked to any known antigen. Sequencing used immunoSEQ multiplex PCR; TCRdb keeps in-frame clones, though not all of them. The sample holds 90,000 to 120,000 clones, 87% seen once. The sequenced sample was unstimulated CD4+ T cells sorted from spleen or lymph node cells, obtained before transplant. Receptor source: a human donor who was the organ donor for an intestinal transplant. CDR3s include the opening cysteine and the closing phenylalanine or tryptophan. A D gene is named only where the DNA matches it firmly. Size tells how often a clone was seen (once, few, many) or the class of an expanded clone, and some rows leave it out.

J | D | size | V | CDR3 | DNA
TRBJ2-1 | TRBD2 | . | TRBV11-3 | CASSLVLAGGWSNEQFF | TGTGCCAGCAGCTTAGTACTAGCGGGAGGATGGAGCAATGAGCAGTTCTTC
TRBJ1-5 | TRBD1 | . | TRBV6-1 | CASSARTGGVNNQPQHF | TGTGCCAGCAGTGCCAGGACAGGGGGCGTGAACAATCAGCCCCAGCATTTT
TRBJ2-2 | . | few | TRBV5-1 | CASTRPGVGTGELFF | TGCGCCAGCACCAGGCCCGGGGTGGGCACCGGGGAGCTGTTTTTT
TRBJ1-1 | . | . | TRBV2 | CASSAERLAFF | TGTGCCAGCAGTGCTGAGCGTCTGGCTTTCTTT
TRBJ2-1 | TRBD2 | . | TRBV7-3 | CASSSPGLASEQFF | TGTGCCAGCAGTTCGCCGGGACTAGCGAGTGAGCAGTTCTTC
TRBJ2-3 | TRBD2 | . | TRBV5-4 | CASSLALAGADTQYF | TGTGCCAGCAGCTTGGCGTTAGCGGGAGCAGATACGCAGTATTTT
TRBJ2-5 | . | . | TRBV25-1 | CASSEWYKQETQYF | TGTGCCAGCAGTGAATGGTACAAGCAAGAGACCCAGTACTTC
TRBJ2-1 | . | . | TRBV5-4 | CASSFAVNEQFF | TGTGCCAGCAGCTTTGCCGTAAATGAGCAGTTCTTC
TRBJ2-7 | . | . | TRBV14 | CASSLRHAYEQYF | TGTGCCAGCAGCCTACGACACGCCTACGAGCAGTACTTC
TRBJ1-1 | . | . | TRBV5-1 | CASSLAGFTEAFF | TGCGCCAGCAGCTTGGCCGGGTTCACTGAAGCTTTCTTT
TRBJ2-1 | . | once | TRBV1 | CTSSQETPGGQGAPNEQFF | TGCACCAGCAGCCAAGAGACACCTGGGGGACAGGGGGCGCCGAATGAGCAGTTCTTC
TRBJ2-2 | TRBD2 | . | TRBV7-9 | CASSYTSAGELFF | TGTGCCAGCAGCTATACTAGCGCCGGGGAGCTGTTTTTT
TRBJ2-7 | TRBD2 | . | TRBV6-5 | CASSKLLAGAYEQYF | TGTGCCAGCAGTAAGCTGCTAGCGGGTGCCTACGAGCAGTACTTC
TRBJ1-5 | TRBD1 | . | TRBV15 | CATSRGTGENQPQHF | TGTGCCACCAGCAGGGGGACAGGTGAAAATCAGCCCCAGCATTTT
TRBJ2-5 | . | . | TRBV18 | CASSASGRSETQYF | TGTGCCAGCTCAGCCTCAGGAAGGTCAGAGACCCAGTACTTC
TRBJ1-1 | . | . | TRBV2 | CASSEAPQAFF | TGTGCCAGCAGTGAGGCCCCACAGGCTTTCTTT
TRBJ2-2 | . | . | TRBV6-1 | CASSEVDRNTGELFF | TGTGCCAGCAGTGAAGTCGACAGAAACACCGGGGAGCTGTTTTTT
TRBJ1-3 | . | . | TRBV4-2 | CASSQDRGGSGNTIYF | TGTGCCAGCAGCCAAGATCGCGGGGGCTCTGGAAACACCATATATTTT
TRBJ2-5 | TRBD1 | . | TRBV18 | CASSPQDRGDPETQYF | TGTGCCAGCTCACCCCAGGACAGGGGGGACCCAGAGACCCAGTACTTC
TRBJ1-4 | . | few | TRBV5-1 | CASSPGREKLFF | TGCGCCAGCAGTCCAGGGCGGGAAAAACTGTTTTTT
TRBJ2-1 | TRBD2 | . | TRBV5-1 | CASAGGGTYNEQFF | TGCGCCAGCGCGGGCGGGGGGACCTACAATGAGCAGTTCTTC
TRBJ2-5 | . | . | TRBV18 | CASSPPGATTQYF | TGTGCCAGCTCACCGCCGGGAGCTACGACCCAGTACTTC
TRBJ1-1 | . | . | TRBV6-5 | CASSYDGAEAFF | TGTGCCAGCAGTTACGACGGGGCTGAAGCTTTCTTT
TRBJ1-5 | . | . | TRBV27 | CASSYRYSNQPQHF | TGTGCCAGCAGCTACAGGTATAGCAATCAGCCCCAGCATTTT
TRBJ2-1 | TRBD2 | . | TRBV5-1 | CASSSRLAGAVSNEQFF | TGCGCCAGCAGCTCCCGACTAGCGGGAGCTGTGTCTAATGAGCAGTTCTTC
TRBJ2-2 | TRBD2 | . | TRBV4-2 | CASSQEASGNTGELFF | TGTGCCAGCAGCCAAGAGGCTAGCGGGAACACCGGGGAGCTGTTTTTT
TRBJ2-2 | . | . | TRBV11-3 | CASSLSAGELFF | TGTGCCAGCAGCTTATCGGCCGGGGAGCTGTTTTTT
TRBJ2-7 | TRBD2 | . | TRBV5-6 | CASSLGAWRGGDEQYF | TGTGCCAGCAGCTTGGGTGCGTGGCGGGGGGGCGACGAGCAGTACTTC
TRBJ2-2 | . | . | TRBV7-9 | CASSKAGRDTGELFF | TGTGCCAGCAGCAAAGCGGGCAGGGACACCGGGGAGCTGTTTTTT
TRBJ2-2 | . | . | TRBV7-8 | CASSPIDRIGTGELFF | TGTGCCAGCAGCCCCATCGACAGGATTGGGACCGGGGAGCTGTTTTTT
TRBJ1-6 | . | . | TRBV6-5 | CASNAKGPKGTLHF | TGTGCCAGCAATGCTAAGGGTCCGAAGGGGACCCTCCACTTT
TRBJ1-2 | . | once | TRBV6-1 | CASSLTLGNYGYTF | TGTGCCAGCAGCCTCACCCTGGGGAACTATGGCTACACCTTC